The 14 T cell receptor beta chains reported below all come from one sample, sequenced in a study of T cell repertoires in cytomegalovirus infection. One entry per CDR3 protein results from TCRdb running MiXCR on the reads. The sample has about 320,000 distinct CDR3 sequences, more than 8% seen once. The material sequenced was PBMCs. The receptors come from a human donor in good health (CMV status not recorded). Some clones in this sample may be carry-over from other donors' samples.

This clonotype was picked up many times. The chain links TRBV6-1 to TRBJ2-5; 10 nucleotides line up with TRBD2. The J segment lost 1 base and the V segment lost 11 bases, leaving 4 bases of the junction unmatched. This CDR3 is built from 13 residues. Germline V CDR1 and CDR2: MNHNS, SASEGT. CDR3 nucleotide sequence: TGTGCCTGCGGGACTAGCGTCCAAGAGACCCAGTACTTC. Its translation: CACGTSVQETQYF.

This clonotype was counted at least ten times. The rearrangement uses TRBV7-8 and TRBJ1-2, with a possible D match to TRBD1 (6 bases). This CDR3 region has 14 residues. In germline, CDR1 is SGHVS, CDR2 FQNEAQ. V lost 5 bases, J lost 6 bases, and 16 bases lay in between. DNA for the CDR3: TGTGCCAGCAGCAGACAGGTCGCTAGGGATGGCTACACCTTC. Residues: CASSRQVARDGYTF.

This sequence joins TRBV20-1 and TRBJ2-5; TRBD2 agrees at 8 bases. Germline-derived CDR1 and CDR2 are DFQATT and SNEGSKA (reference sequence). J lost 2 bases, V lost 5 bases, and 10 bases had no gene match. This CDR3 has 15 amino acids. This chain's CDR3 is CSAQRLASRQETQYF. The CDR3 DNA is TGCAGTGCTCAACGACTAGCGTCTAGACAAGAGACCCAGTACTTC.

This clonotype occurred a few times. CDR3: CASSRRTPQESPLHF. Written as DNA, the CDR3 is TGTGCCAGCAGTAGGAGGACACCCCAGGAGTCACCCCTCCACTTT. The chain employs TRBV27 and TRBJ1-6, with D perhaps TRBD1 (5 bases). The length of the CDR3 is 15 residues. CDR1 is MNHEY and CDR2 is SMNVEV in the germline V gene (reference sequence). V was pared by 5 bases and J by 10 bases, with 18 bases between.

This clonotype was observed many times. The chain is built from TRBV7-8 and TRBJ2-3, with 10 bases fitting TRBD2. Looked up from germline, CDR1 is SGHVS and CDR2 is FQNEAQ. J gave up 1 base and V 0 bases, and 4 bases lay outside the gene matches. The CDR3 consists of 17 residues. CDR3 loop: CASSLASGGAGTDTQYF. Here the CDR3 DNA reads TGTGCCAGCAGCTTAGCCAGCGGGGGGGCGGGCACAGATACGCAGTATTTT.

This clonotype appeared many times. The chain couples TRBV29-1 to TRBJ2-1; no clear D gene. CDR3 size: 16 residues. In germline, CDR1 is SQVTM, CDR2 ANQGSEA. V was shortened by 0 bases and J by 0 bases, with 12 bases between the two germline ends. The CDR3 reads CSVEDRVTSSYNEQFF. As DNA, the CDR3 is TGCAGCGTTGAAGATAGGGTTACGAGCTCCTACAATGAGCAGTTCTTC.

The J gene is TRBJ1-5, the V gene TRBV6-6, with 9 positions matching TRBD1. The CDR3 is made up of 16 amino acids. V shed 4 bases, J shed 2 bases, and the junction held 6 bases outside the gene matches. Looked up from germline, CDR1 is MNHNY and CDR2 is SVGAGI (reference sequence). This CDR3 is CASSSDWTGGNQPQHF. The CDR3 DNA sequence: TGTGCCAGCAGTTCCGACTGGACAGGGGGCAATCAGCCCCAGCATTTT.

Ten or more counts support this clonotype. The chain combines TRBV14 with TRBJ2-7; no clear D gene. This CDR3 region has 13 residues. Germline loops: CDR1 SGHDN, CDR2 FVKESK. Trimming stripped 0 bases from V and 5 bases from J, with 8 bases between. The CDR3 sequence: CASSQDWADEQYF. CDR3 nucleotide sequence: TGTGCCAGCAGCCAAGATTGGGCAGACGAGCAGTACTTC.

This clonotype came up a few times. The chain couples TRBV18 to TRBJ1-1, with 10 bases lining up with TRBD1. Germline trimming cut 1 base from V and 7 bases from J; bases unmatched to any gene: 9. This CDR3 is built from 16 residues. Germline V gene lookup returns CDR1 KGHSH and CDR2 LQKENI. The CDR3 here is CASSPRTGGSPGEAFF. The CDR3 DNA reads as TGTGCCAGCTCACCACGGACAGGGGGGAGTCCGGGTGAAGCTTTCTTT.

This clonotype has at least ten counts. The chain couples TRBV7-6 to TRBJ2-3; 15 bases map to TRBD2. CDR3 size: 17 residues. J gave up 5 bases and V 5 bases, and 8 bases lay outside the gene matches. The germline CDR1 and CDR2 sequences are SGHVS and FNYEAQ. The CDR3 sequence: CASSVGLAGGPRDTQYF. In DNA, the CDR3 is TGTGCCAGCAGCGTCGGACTAGCGGGGGGGCCGAGAGATACGCAGTATTTT.

This clonotype was seen just once. CDR3 region: CASSARDHSTDTQYF. Here the CDR3 DNA reads TGTGCCAGTAGCGCCCGGGACCATAGCACAGATACGCAGTATTTT. The chain is built from TRBV19 and TRBJ2-3, with D tentatively TRBD1 or TRBD2 (5 bases each). Looked up from germline, CDR1 is LNHDA and CDR2 is SQIVND (reference sequence). Trimming took 6 bases from V and 0 from J, leaving 13 bases between them. This CDR3 region has 15 residues. Filled out from reference TRBV19 and TRBJ2-3, the complete variable domain reads DGGITQSPKYLFRKEGQNVTLSCEQNLNHDAMYWYRQDPGQGLRLIYYSQIVNDFQKGDIAEGYSVSREKKESFPLTVTSAQKNPTAFYLCASSARDHSTDTQYFGPGTRLTVL.

This clonotype showed up just a few times. The chain couples TRBV12-5 to TRBJ2-3; D is undetermined. The CDR3 loop spans 17 amino acids. The germline V and J ends were trimmed by 0 bases and 0 bases, with 13 bases remaining between them. Per the germline V gene, CDR1 is LGHNT and CDR2 is FRNRAP. The CDR3 DNA is TGTGCTAGTGGTTTGGTACTCGATTCCTCTAGCACAGATACGCAGTATTTT. This codes for CASGLVLDSSSTDTQYF.

The rearrangement links TRBV18 to TRBJ1-1; D is undetermined. Germline V CDR1 and CDR2: KGHSH, LQKENI. CDR3 length: 16 residues. V was shortened by 2 bases and J by 0 bases, with 13 bases between the two germline ends. Written as DNA, the CDR3 is TGTGCCAGCTCACCAGGGCACAGCTCCCTGAACACTGAAGCTTTCTTT. It specifies CASSPGHSSLNTEAFF.

This clonotype has a single count. This may come from a read error, since a much larger clone is one base off. J is TRBJ1-5 and V is TRBV19; no firm D call. The V gene's germline CDR1 is LNHDA and CDR2 SQIVND (reference sequence). The CDR3 consists of 15 residues. CDR3 protein: CVSSIRRRGNEPQHF. The CDR3 nucleotides are TGTGTCAGTAGTATTCGGAGAAGAGGGAATGAGCCCCAGCATTTT.